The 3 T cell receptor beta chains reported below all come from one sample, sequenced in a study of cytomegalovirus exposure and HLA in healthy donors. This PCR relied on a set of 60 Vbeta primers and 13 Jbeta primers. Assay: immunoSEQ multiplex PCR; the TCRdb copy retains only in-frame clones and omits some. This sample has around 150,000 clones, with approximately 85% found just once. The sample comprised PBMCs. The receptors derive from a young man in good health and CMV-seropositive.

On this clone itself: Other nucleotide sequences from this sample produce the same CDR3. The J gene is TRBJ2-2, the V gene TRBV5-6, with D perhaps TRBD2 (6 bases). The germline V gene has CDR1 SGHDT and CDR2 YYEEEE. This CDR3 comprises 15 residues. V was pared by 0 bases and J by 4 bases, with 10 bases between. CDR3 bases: TGTGCCAGCAGCTTGGACGGGGGAGGCACCGGGGAGCTGTTTTTT. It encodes CASSLDGGGTGELFF.

The CDR3 protein is CASSQDVGTGQQYF. DNA of the CDR3: TGCGCCAGCAGCCAAGACGTCGGGACAGGCCAGCAGTACTTC. The chain links TRBV4-3 to TRBJ2-7, with 8 bases that match TRBD1. The CDR3 extends over 14 amino acids. Germline CDR1 is LGHNA and CDR2 is YSLEER. The ends lost 0 bases at V and 8 bases at J; junction bases unmatched: 6.

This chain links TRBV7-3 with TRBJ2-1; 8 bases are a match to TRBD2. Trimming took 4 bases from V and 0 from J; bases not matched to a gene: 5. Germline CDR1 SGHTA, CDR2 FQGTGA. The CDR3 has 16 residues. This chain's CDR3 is CASSSLSGGSYNEQFF. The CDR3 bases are TGTGCCAGCAGCTCCTTAAGCGGGGGCTCCTACAATGAGCAGTTCTTC.